This is a list of T cell receptor beta chains from one sample in a study of OX40 agonist ivuxolimab in advanced cancers. TCRdb's table, derived via immunoSEQ multiplex PCR, lists solely in-frame clones and lacks some. The table records 50,000 to 65,000 clones, approximately 90% of them present only once. The sample consisted of CD4+ or CD8+ T cells sorted from blood, taken in a trial of the OX40 agonist ivuxolimab. The origin of the receptors is an adult with an advanced solid tumor such as melanoma, head and neck, liver or kidney cancer. Both conserved end residues are part of each CDR3. A D gene is named only where the DNA matches it firmly. Size tells how often a clone was seen (once, few, many) or the class of an expanded clone, and some rows leave it out.

>-|TRBV7-2|TRBJ2-1|-
CASSLIMTPAGEQFF
TGTGCCAGCAGCTTAATTATGACTCCGGCCGGGGAGCAGTTCTTC
>-|TRBV4-1|TRBJ2-5|TRBD1
CASSHLIGQGEETQYF
TGCGCCAGCAGCCACCTGATCGGACAGGGTGAAGAGACCCAGTACTTC
>-|TRBV5-1|TRBJ2-7|TRBD1
CASSLEMTGLSHEQYF
TGCGCCAGCAGCTTGGAGATGACAGGGCTTTCTCACGAGCAGTACTTC
>-|TRBV10-2|TRBJ2-5|TRBD2
CASSRLAGGGETQYF
TGCGCCAGCAGTCGTTTAGCGGGAGGGGGGGAGACCCAGTACTTC
>-|TRBV7-2|TRBJ2-7|-
CASSPSSSGPYEQYF
TGTGCCAGCAGCCCCTCTTCGAGCGGCCCCTACGAGCAGTACTTC
>-|TRBV28|TRBJ1-3|-
CASSQGGGQGNTIYF
TGTGCCAGCAGCCAGGGCGGGGGGCAAGGAAACACCATATATTTT
>-|TRBV27|TRBJ2-2|TRBD1
CASSLLRMTGAVDGELFF
TGTGCCAGCAGTTTACTCCGCATGACAGGGGCGGTAGACGGGGAGCTGTTTTTT
>-|TRBV7-9|TRBJ2-7|-
CASSLESRHYEQYF
TGTGCCAGCAGCTTAGAAAGTAGGCACTACGAGCAGTACTTC
>-|TRBV5-6|TRBJ1-2|-
CASSLEGGPDYGYTF
TGTGCCAGCAGCTTGGAAGGAGGGCCGGACTATGGCTACACCTTC
>once|TRBV6-5|TRBJ1-1|-
CASSLTAMNTEAFF
TGTGCCAGCAGTTTGACAGCGATGAACACTGAAGCTTTCTTT
>-|TRBV7-9|TRBJ2-2|TRBD1
CASSRLGQGAGELFF
TGTGCCAGCAGCCGGCTGGGGCAGGGGGCTGGGGAGCTGTTTTTT
>-|TRBV6-5|TRBJ2-7|TRBD2
CASSWEAGESSEQYF
TGTGCCAGCAGTTGGGAAGCGGGAGAGTCTAGCGAGCAGTACTTC
>-|TRBV4-1|TRBJ1-2|TRBD1
CASSPPPGQGLTGYTF
TGCGCCAGCAGCCCGCCCCCCGGACAGGGATTGACCGGCTACACCTTC
>-|TRBV19|TRBJ1-4|-
CASSKLGTPNEKLFF
TGTGCCAGTAGCAAACTTGGGACACCGAATGAAAAACTGTTTTTT
>-|TRBV9|TRBJ2-7|-
CASSPPGLNLPYEQYF
TGTGCCAGCAGCCCACCGGGACTCAACCTCCCCTACGAGCAGTACTTC
>-|TRBV27|TRBJ2-3|-
CASSSYASTDTQYF
TGTGCCAGCAGTTCGTACGCTAGCACAGATACGCAGTATTTT
>-|TRBV10-3|TRBJ1-3|-
CAISESSLIASGNTIYF
TGTGCCATCAGTGAGTCGAGTCTGATCGCTTCTGGAAACACCATATATTTT
>-|TRBV27|TRBJ1-6|-
CASSPFNSPLHF
TGTGCCAGCAGCCCATTTAATTCACCCCTCCACTTT
>once|TRBV18|TRBJ1-1|-
CASSPPGRGDTEAFF
TGTGCCAGCTCACCACCCGGCAGGGGAGACACTGAAGCTTTCTTT
>-|TRBV7-9|TRBJ1-1|-
CASSLSGTEAFF
TGTGCCAGCAGCCTGAGTGGGACTGAAGCTTTCTTT
>-|TRBV4-1|TRBJ2-3|-
CASSQEFPSGTDTQYF
TGCGCCAGCAGCCAGGAATTTCCTTCGGGCACAGATACGCAGTATTTT
>once|TRBV30|TRBJ2-3|TRBD2
CAWSVGRVSTDTQYF
TGTGCCTGGAGTGTAGGGAGGGTGTCGACAGATACGCAGTATTTT
>-|TRBV19|TRBJ2-1|-
CASSIGPLKNEQFF
TGTGCCAGTAGTATCGGGCCGCTGAAAAATGAGCAGTTCTTC
>-|TRBV11-2|TRBJ2-2|-
CASSLDPTGYTGELFF
TGTGCCAGCAGCTTAGACCCGACAGGCTACACCGGGGAGCTGTTTTTT